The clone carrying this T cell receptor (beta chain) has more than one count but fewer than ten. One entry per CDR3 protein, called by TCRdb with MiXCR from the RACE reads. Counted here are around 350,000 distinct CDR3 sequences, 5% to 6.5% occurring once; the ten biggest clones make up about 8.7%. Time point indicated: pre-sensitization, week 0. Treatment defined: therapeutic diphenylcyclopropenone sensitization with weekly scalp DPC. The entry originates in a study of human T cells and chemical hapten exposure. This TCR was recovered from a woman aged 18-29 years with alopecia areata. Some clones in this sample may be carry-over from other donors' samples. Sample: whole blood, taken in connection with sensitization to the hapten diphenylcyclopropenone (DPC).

As DNA, the CDR3 is TGTGCCAGCAGCATCGGACAGGGAGGCTATGGCTACACCTTC. Residues: CASSIGQGGYGYTF. The J gene is TRBJ1-2, the V gene TRBV7-2; 8 bases agree with TRBD1. V lost 5 bases to trimming and J lost 4 bases; unmatched junction nucleotides: 6. The CDR3 has 14 residues. Germline lookup yields CDR1 SGHTA and CDR2 FQGNSA.